The T cell receptor (beta chain) under discussion was sequenced for a study of T cell repertoires in cytomegalovirus infection. For the study at large: Indications of both CMV infection and matching HLA type were provided by public TCR beta signatures.

This clonotype was detected ten times or more. Its antigen is unidentified. Findings of the study overall: Totalled public TCR beta family frequency picked out people who carried CMV plus the relevant HLA. HLA-C-restricted CMV-specific TCR beta clonotypes were dominant in the ex vivo response.

TCRdb reprocessed the reads via MiXCR and lists one record per CDR3 protein. Of about 200,000 distinct CDR3 sequences in the sample, approximately 9.6% are singletons; the top ten hold about 4.6%. The germline V gene has CDR1 SGHTA and CDR2 FQGNSA. CDR3 length: 15 residues. Trimming cost V 5 bases and J 2 bases; bases outside gene matches: 5. The source of this sequence is a human donor in good health (CMV status not recorded). Some clones in this sample may be carry-over from other donors' samples. V usage is TRBV7-2 and J usage is TRBJ2-3; 9 positions agree with TRBD2. Sequenced sample: PBMCs. For the CDR3, the DNA is TGTGCCAGCAGCCCCCTAGCGGGGCACACAGATACGCAGTATTTT. As protein: CASSPLAGHTDTQYF.